This is a list of T cell receptor beta chains from one sample in a study of naive and memory T cell subsets. TCRdb reprocessed the 5' RACE reads via MiXCR and lists one record per CDR3 protein. The repertoire includes 55,000 to 70,000 distinct CDR3 sequences, about 7% of them detected once, and 8% to 10% sits in the top ten. These receptors all come from a male donor in good health. The CDR3 runs from the conserved cysteine through the conserved F or W. Each record gives: J gene, V gene, CDR3 length, clone size, D gene, CDR3 protein, CDR3 DNA. A D gene is named only where the DNA matches it firmly. Rows give clone size only sometimes, using once, few, many, or a class for an expanded clone.

>TRBJ1-2|TRBV14|13|many|-
CASSQDRNYGYTF
TGTGCCAGCAGCCAAGACCGTAACTATGGCTACACCTTC
>TRBJ2-4|TRBV20-1|14|many|-
CSASTVGAANIQYF
TGCAGTGCATCGACGGTAGGGGCGGCCAACATTCAGTACTTC
>TRBJ2-3|TRBV5-4|17|many|-
CASSLGGSTPSLDTQYF
TGTGCCAGCAGCTTGGGCGGCTCAACCCCCAGCCTCGATACGCAGTATTTT
>TRBJ1-2|TRBV6-2/TRBV6-3|12|-|-
CASSSQNYGYTF
TGTGCCAGCAGTTCACAAAACTATGGCTACACCTTC
>TRBJ1-1|TRBV5-4|15|many|TRBD1
CASSPYRTGITEAFF
TGTGCCAGCAGCCCTTACCGGACAGGGATCACTGAAGCTTTCTTT
>TRBJ2-7|TRBV3-1|16|many|TRBD2
CASSQGISGSSYEQYF
TGTGCCAGCAGCCAAGGCATTAGCGGGAGCTCCTACGAGCAGTACTTC
>TRBJ1-5|TRBV29-1|14|-|-
CSVAAGSGNQPQHF
TGCAGCGTTGCCGCAGGGTCGGGCAATCAGCCCCAGCATTTT
>TRBJ1-2|TRBV7-2|13|-|-
CASSLRERDGYTF
TGTGCCAGCAGCTTAAGGGAGCGGGATGGCTACACCTTC
>TRBJ1-1|TRBV6-6|11|many|-
CASSTYTEAFF
TGTGCCAGCAGTACCTACACTGAAGCTTTCTTT
>TRBJ1-1|TRBV5-4|17|few|-
CASSLFSWPRVDTEAFF
TGTGCCAGCAGCTTATTTTCCTGGCCTAGGGTGGACACTGAAGCTTTCTTT
>TRBJ2-7|TRBV30|16|-|-
CAWSTPGTTRLYEQYF
TGTGCCTGGAGTACGCCAGGGACAACGCGCTTGTACGAGCAGTACTTC
>TRBJ1-5|TRBV3-1|16|-|TRBD1
CASSQGTGVNNQPQHF
TGTGCCAGCAGCCAAGGGACAGGGGTGAACAATCAGCCCCAGCATTTT
>TRBJ2-5|TRBV12-3/TRBV12-4|13|many|-
CASTPQGAETQYF
TGTGCCAGCACCCCCCAGGGCGCGGAGACCCAGTACTTC
>TRBJ2-3|TRBV6-2/TRBV6-3|13|few|-
CASMAADTDTQYF
TGTGCCAGCATGGCGGCCGACACAGATACGCAGTATTTT
>TRBJ1-5|TRBV15|20|-|TRBD1
CATSRDKIGGGLTQGQPQHF
TGTGCCACCAGCAGAGATAAAATAGGAGGGGGCCTAACCCAGGGTCAGCCCCAGCATTTT
>TRBJ2-1|TRBV6-5|14|-|-
CASKGGRGINEQFF
TGTGCCAGCAAGGGGGGCAGGGGGATCAATGAGCAGTTCTTC
>TRBJ2-3|TRBV7-8|16|-|-
CASSLGAGISADTQYF
TGTGCCAGCAGCTTAGGGGCAGGGATAAGTGCAGATACGCAGTATTTT
>TRBJ2-3|TRBV20-1|14|many|-
CSAKDHRTVDTQYF
TGCAGTGCTAAGGACCACCGAACGGTAGATACGCAGTATTTT
>TRBJ1-5|TRBV30|13|few|-
CAWSLWEGQPQHF
TGTGCCTGGAGTTTGTGGGAAGGTCAGCCCCAGCATTTT
>TRBJ1-1|TRBV20-1|15|many|TRBD1
CSARDSRGANTEAFF
TGCAGTGCTAGAGACTCCAGGGGGGCGAACACTGAAGCTTTCTTT